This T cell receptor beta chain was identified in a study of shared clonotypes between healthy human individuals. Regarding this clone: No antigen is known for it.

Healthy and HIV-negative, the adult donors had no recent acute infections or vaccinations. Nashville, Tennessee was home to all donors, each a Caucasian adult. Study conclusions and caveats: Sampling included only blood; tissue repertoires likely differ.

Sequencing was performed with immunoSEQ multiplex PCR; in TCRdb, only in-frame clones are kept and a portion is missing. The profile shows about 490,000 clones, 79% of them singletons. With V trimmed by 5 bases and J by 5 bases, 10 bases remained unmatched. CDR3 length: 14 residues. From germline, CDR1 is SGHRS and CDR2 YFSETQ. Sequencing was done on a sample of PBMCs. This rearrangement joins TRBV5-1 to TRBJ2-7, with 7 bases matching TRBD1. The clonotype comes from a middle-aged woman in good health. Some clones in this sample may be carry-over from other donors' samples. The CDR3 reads CASRPAGTENEQYF. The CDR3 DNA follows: TGCGCCAGCAGACCAGCCGGGACAGAGAACGAGCAGTACTTC.